This T cell receptor (beta chain) derives from a study of cytomegalovirus exposure and HLA in healthy donors. Overall study results and limits: An ancestry cluster, one associated with Asian ancestry, reportedly showed fewer N-insertions than the approximately 650-donor mean in a later analysis. Three CMV-associated chains proved CMV antigen-specific in vitro.

Details on this clone: Antigen: not known.

Both 60 Vbeta primers and 13 Jbeta primers went into the PCR. Measured with immunoSEQ multiplex PCR; TCRdb has only the in-frame clones, and not every one. The sample holds around 110,000 clones, approximately 84% seen once. The CDR3 consists of 15 residues. CDR1 is KGHSH and CDR2 is LQKENI in the germline V gene. J gave up 0 bases and V 4 bases, and 5 bases lay outside the gene matches. V gene TRBV18 combines with J gene TRBJ2-7, with 8 bases lining up with TRBD1. Input material: PBMCs. The receptor's source is a young man in good health and CMV-seronegative. CDR3 loop: CASSLGQGASYEQYF. The CDR3 region has the DNA TGTGCCAGCTCACTCGGACAGGGCGCCTCCTACGAGCAGTACTTC.